This T cell receptor beta chain was profiled in a study of blood T cell repertoires in COVID-19. The CDR3 is made up of 14 amino acids. V lost 7 bases, J lost 1 base, and 11 bases lay in between. CDR1 is SGHRS and CDR2 is YFSETQ in the germline V gene. The repertoire was sequenced with immunoSEQ multiplex PCR; TCRdb's copy has only in-frame clones and lacks some. Of about 140,000 clones in the sample, approximately 80% were seen once. This clonotype was obtained from a man aged 45 to 65 in a cohort exposed to, infected with or recovered from COVID-19 (not recorded which). The sequencing input was PBMCs or T cells enriched from blood (not recorded which). The chain uses TRBV5-1 and TRBJ2-2; perhaps TRBD2 as D (6 bases). The CDR3 DNA reads as TGCGCCAGCGCTCTAGCGCAGAACACCGGGGAGCTGTTTTTT. Translation gives CASALAQNTGELFF.